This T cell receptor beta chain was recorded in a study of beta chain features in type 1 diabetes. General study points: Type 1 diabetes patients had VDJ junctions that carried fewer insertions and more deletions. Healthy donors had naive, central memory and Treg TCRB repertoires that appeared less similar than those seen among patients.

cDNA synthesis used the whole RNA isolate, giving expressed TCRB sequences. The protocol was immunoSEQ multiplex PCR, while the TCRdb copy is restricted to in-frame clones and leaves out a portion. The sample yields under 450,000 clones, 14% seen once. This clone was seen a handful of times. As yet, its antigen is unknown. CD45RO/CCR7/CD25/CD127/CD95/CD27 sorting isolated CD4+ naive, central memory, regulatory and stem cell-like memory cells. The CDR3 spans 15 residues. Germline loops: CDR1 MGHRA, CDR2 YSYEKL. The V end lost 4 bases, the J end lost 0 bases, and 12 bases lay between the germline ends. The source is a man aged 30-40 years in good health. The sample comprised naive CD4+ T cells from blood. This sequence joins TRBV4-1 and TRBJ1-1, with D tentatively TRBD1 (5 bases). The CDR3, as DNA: TGCGCCAGCAGCCGTGAGGGGTCAATGAACACTGAAGCTTTCTTT. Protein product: CASSREGSMNTEAFF.